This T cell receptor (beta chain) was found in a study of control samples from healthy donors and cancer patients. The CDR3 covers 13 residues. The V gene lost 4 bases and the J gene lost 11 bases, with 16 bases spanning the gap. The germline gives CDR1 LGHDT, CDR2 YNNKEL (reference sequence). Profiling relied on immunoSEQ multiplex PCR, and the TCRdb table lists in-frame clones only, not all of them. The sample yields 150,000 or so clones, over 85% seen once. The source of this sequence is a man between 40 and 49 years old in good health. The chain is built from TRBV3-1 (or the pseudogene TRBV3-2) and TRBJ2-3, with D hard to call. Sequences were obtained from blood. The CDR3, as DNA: TGTGCCAGCAGCCCCCCTGGTACGATGATGCAGTATTTT. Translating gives CASSPPGTMMQYF.